The next 16 T cell receptor beta chains were all read from a single sample in a study of T cells after yellow fever vaccination. TCRdb used MiXCR to reprocess the 5' RACE reads, holding one entry per CDR3 protein. The sample yields 250,000 to 400,000 distinct CDR3 sequences, around 4.5% seen once. Sequences were derived from PBMCs, sampled 15 days after the yellow fever booster vaccination. These receptors all come from a man aged 18-30 years who received the YFV17D yellow fever vaccine.

In its sample, this clonotype was seen many times. The rearrangement joins TRBV6-2 or TRBV6-3 to TRBJ2-7; 13 bases map to TRBD2. Germline lookup yields CDR1 MNHEY and CDR2 SVGEGT. The J segment lost 0 bases and the V segment lost 5 bases, leaving 10 bases of the junction unmatched. The CDR3 totals 18 residues. This CDR3 is CASSDPGLAGRPSYEQYF. DNA for the CDR3: TGTGCCAGCAGTGACCCGGGACTAGCGGGGCGCCCCTCCTACGAGCAGTACTTC.

The V gene is TRBV7-9, the J gene TRBJ2-4, with TRBD1 as a possible D gene (5 bases). Trimming removed 1 base at V and 6 bases at J, with 10 bases between. From germline, CDR1 is SEHNR and CDR2 FQNEAQ (reference sequence). This CDR3 has 14 residues. The CDR3 nucleotides read TGTGCCAGCAGCTTAGTAGCAGGGCTAAACATTCAGTACTTC. Its translation is CASSLVAGLNIQYF.

There are many counts of this clonotype. The rearrangement uses TRBV4-1 and TRBJ1-4; D unresolved. The CDR3 sequence is 16 residues long. CDR1 and CDR2 (germline): MGHRA, YSYEKL. V was cut by 4 bases and J by 0 bases, with 12 bases left in between. The CDR3 sequence is CASSPAVSATNEKLFF. The CDR3 coding sequence is TGCGCCAGCAGCCCCGCGGTCAGTGCAACTAATGAAAAACTGTTTTTT.

The rearrangement links TRBV12-3 or TRBV12-4 to TRBJ2-7; D call uncertain. The V gene lost 8 bases and the J gene lost 6 bases, with 14 bases spanning the gap. The CDR3 contains 12 residues. The CDR3 region is CASRTRAGEQYF. The CDR3 DNA follows: TGTGCCAGCCGAACCCGAGCCGGCGAGCAGTACTTC.

The sample holds many counts of this clonotype. The chain has TRBV3-1 and TRBJ1-3; D gene ambiguous. The CDR3 runs 17 residues. The V gene lost 0 bases and the J gene lost 4 bases, with 16 bases spanning the gap. Germline V CDR1 and CDR2: LGHDT, YNNKEL (reference sequence). As DNA, the CDR3 is TGTGCCAGCAGCCAAGAGTCGGCCAGCGCGGGAGGAAACACCATATATTTT. Residues: CASSQESASAGGNTIYF. The complete variable domain, with remaining parts taken from reference TRBV3-1 and TRBJ1-3, reads DTAVSQTPKYLVTQMGNDKSIKCEQNLGHDTMYWYKQDSKKFLKIMFSYNNKELIINETVPNRFSPKSPDKAHLNLHINSLELGDSAVYFCASSQESASAGGNTIYFGEGSWLTVV.

This chain joins TRBV29-1 and TRBJ2-1; D may be TRBD1 (5 bases). CDR1 SQVTM and CDR2 ANQGSEA come from the germline V gene. The V end was cut by 6 bases, the J end by 7 bases, with 19 bases between. The CDR3 extends over 14 amino acids. The CDR3: CSVMKDARANEQFF. The CDR3 DNA is TGCAGCGTCATGAAGGATGCCAGGGCAAATGAGCAGTTCTTC.

This clonotype was seen at least ten times. The chain has TRBV4-1 and TRBJ1-6; D call uncertain. CDR3 size: 15 residues. The V gene's germline CDR1 is MGHRA and CDR2 YSYEKL. The V and J ends lost 1 base and 8 bases respectively, with 12 bases between them. CDR3 amino acids: CASSQGVLQDSPLHF. Written as DNA, the CDR3 is TGCGCCAGCAGCCAAGGGGTACTACAAGATTCACCCCTCCACTTT.

This clonotype has ten or more counts. Its ends do not fully match the called genes, so a read error is possible. The rearrangement uses TRBV18 and TRBJ1-2; maybe TRBD1 (6 bases). The CDR3 spans 12 residues. Germline loops: CDR1 KGHSH, CDR2 LQKENI. CDR3 protein: CASSPDSYGYTF. Written as DNA, the CDR3 is TGCGCCAGCAGCCCGGACAGCTATGGCTACACCTTC.

This clonotype was detected ten times or more. This chain connects TRBV30 to TRBJ2-6; D gene unclear. Germline-derived CDR1 and CDR2 are GTSNPN and SVGIG (reference sequence). Trimming took off 0 bases at V and 0 bases at J, with 3 bases between the two ends. This CDR3 has 14 residues. CDR3 coding DNA: TGTGCCTGGAGTGTACACTCTGGGGCCAACGTCCTGACTTTC. It specifies CAWSVHSGANVLTF.

This clonotype was picked up a small number of times. CDR3 protein: CASSAGQGYTEAFF. As DNA, the CDR3 is TGTGCCAGCTCGGCGGGACAGGGGTACACTGAAGCTTTCTTT. The J gene is TRBJ1-1, the V gene TRBV18; 10 bases fit TRBD1. V shed 6 bases, J shed 3 bases, and the junction held 4 bases outside the gene matches. Looked up from germline, CDR1 is KGHSH and CDR2 is LQKENI. The CDR3 is 14 amino acids.

The chain uses TRBV20-1 and TRBJ2-7; possibly TRBD2 for D (6 bases). This CDR3 has 15 residues. Germline CDR1 DFQATT, CDR2 SNEGSKA (reference sequence). The V end lost 6 bases, the J end lost 1 base, and 19 bases lay between the germline ends. Here the CDR3 DNA reads TGCAGTGCCGCATGGAGGGGTCGTCTGTCCTACGAGCAGTACTTC. It is translated as CSAAWRGRLSYEQYF.

The chain combines TRBV18 with TRBJ1-2; D perhaps matches TRBD1 (5 bases). CDR1 and CDR2 (germline): KGHSH, LQKENI. This CDR3 has 12 residues. The V and J ends lost 6 bases and 8 bases respectively, with 13 bases between them. CDR3 nucleotides: TGTGCCAGCTCGGAGACAGCTGGCGGCTACACCTTC. As protein: CASSETAGGYTF.

The rearrangement uses TRBV12-3 or TRBV12-4 and TRBJ2-4; 8 positions agree with TRBD2. V was pared by 2 bases and J by 7 bases, with 4 bases of the junction left unmatched. The CDR3 runs 14 residues. CDR3 sequence reads: CASSLSGGWNIQYF. The CDR3 coding sequence is TGTGCCAGCAGTTTATCGGGGGGGTGGAACATTCAGTACTTC.

This clonotype showed up many times. This chain uses TRBV5-1 with TRBJ2-1; D is perhaps TRBD2 (6 bases). The V gene's germline CDR1 is SGHRS and CDR2 YFSETQ. V was clipped by 4 bases and J by 0 bases, with 14 bases between them. This CDR3 spans 16 amino acids. The CDR3 sequence is CASSTRDFSSYNEQFF. The CDR3 nucleotides read TGCGCCAGCAGCACCCGGGACTTCAGCTCCTACAATGAGCAGTTCTTC.

In DNA form, the CDR3 reads TGTGCCAGCAGTTACACCGGACTAATCAATCAGCAGTACTTC. It encodes CASSYTGLINQQYF. The chain uses TRBV6-2 or TRBV6-3 and TRBJ2-7, with D maybe TRBD2 (6 bases). Germline values: CDR1 MNHEY, CDR2 SVGEGT. V gave up 2 bases and J gave up 8 bases, with 16 bases separating them. This CDR3 comprises 14 residues.

The chain couples TRBV4-3 to TRBJ1-1; D uncertain. The germline V gene encodes CDR1 LGHNA and CDR2 YSLEER. The V gene lost 1 base and the J gene lost 5 bases, with 17 bases spanning the gap. The length of the CDR3 is 16 residues. CDR3 nucleotide sequence: TGCGCCAGCAGCCAAGCAGGAGTCGTAGAGGGAACTGAAGCTTTCTTT. Translated: CASSQAGVVEGTEAFF.